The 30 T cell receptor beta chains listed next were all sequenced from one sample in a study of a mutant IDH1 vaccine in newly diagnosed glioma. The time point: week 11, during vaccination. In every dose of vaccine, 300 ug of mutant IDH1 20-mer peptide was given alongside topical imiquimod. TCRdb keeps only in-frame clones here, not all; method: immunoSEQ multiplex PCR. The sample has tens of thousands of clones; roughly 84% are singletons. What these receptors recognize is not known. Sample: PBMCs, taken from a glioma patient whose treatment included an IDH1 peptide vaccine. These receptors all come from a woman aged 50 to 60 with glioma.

The DNA of the CDR3 is TGCGCCAGCAGGGCCGGACAAACCTATGGCTACACCTTC. Its translation is CASRAGQTYGYTF. The gene calls are TRBV5-1 and TRBJ1-2, with a tentative D call TRBD1 (5 bases). V was trimmed by 5 bases and J by 4 bases, leaving 12 bases between them. The CDR3 has 13 residues. The V gene's germline CDR1 is SGHRS and CDR2 YFSETQ.

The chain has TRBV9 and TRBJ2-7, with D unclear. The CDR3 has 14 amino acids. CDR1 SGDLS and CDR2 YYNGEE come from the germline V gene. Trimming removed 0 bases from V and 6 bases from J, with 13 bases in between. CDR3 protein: CASSVGVRASEQYF. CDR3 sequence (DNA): TGTGCCAGCAGCGTAGGGGTCCGAGCCAGCGAGCAGTACTTC.

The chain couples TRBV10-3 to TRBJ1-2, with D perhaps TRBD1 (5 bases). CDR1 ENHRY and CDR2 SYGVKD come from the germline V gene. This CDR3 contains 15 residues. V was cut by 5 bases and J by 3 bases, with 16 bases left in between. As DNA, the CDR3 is TGTGCCATCAGTATTACCGGGACGGGTTACTATGGCTACACCTTC. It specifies CAISITGTGYYGYTF.

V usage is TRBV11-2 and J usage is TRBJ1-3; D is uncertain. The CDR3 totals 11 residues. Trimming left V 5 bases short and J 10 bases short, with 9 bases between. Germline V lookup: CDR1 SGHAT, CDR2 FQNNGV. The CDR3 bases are TGTGCCAGCAGCCCCACCCCAACCATATATTTT. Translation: CASSPTPTIYF.

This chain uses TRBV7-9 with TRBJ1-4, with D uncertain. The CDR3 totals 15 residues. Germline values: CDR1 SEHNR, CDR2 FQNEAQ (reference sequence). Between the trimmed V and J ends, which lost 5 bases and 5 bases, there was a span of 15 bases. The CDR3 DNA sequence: TGTGCCAGCAGCCCTGAAGGGCAGATAAATGAAAAACTGTTTTTT. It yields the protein CASSPEGQINEKLFF.

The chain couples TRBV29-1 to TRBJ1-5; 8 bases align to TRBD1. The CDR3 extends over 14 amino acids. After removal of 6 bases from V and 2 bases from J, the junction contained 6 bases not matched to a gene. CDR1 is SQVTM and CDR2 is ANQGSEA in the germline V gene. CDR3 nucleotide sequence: TGCAGCGTCTCCCCGGGACAGGGCAATCAGCCCCAGCATTTT. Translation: CSVSPGQGNQPQHF.

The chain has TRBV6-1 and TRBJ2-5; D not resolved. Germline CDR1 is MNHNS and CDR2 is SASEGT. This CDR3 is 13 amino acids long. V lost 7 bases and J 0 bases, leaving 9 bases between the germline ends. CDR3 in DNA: TGTGCCAGCAATGTGGCGGACCAAGAGACCCAGTACTTC. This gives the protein CASNVADQETQYF.

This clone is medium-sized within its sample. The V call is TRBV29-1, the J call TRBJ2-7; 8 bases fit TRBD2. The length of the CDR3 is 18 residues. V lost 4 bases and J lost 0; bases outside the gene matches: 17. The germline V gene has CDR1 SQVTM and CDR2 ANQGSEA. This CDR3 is CSVAGTSSLTSSSYEQYF. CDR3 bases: TGCAGCGTTGCCGGGACTAGTTCCCTAACTAGTAGCTCCTACGAGCAGTACTTC.

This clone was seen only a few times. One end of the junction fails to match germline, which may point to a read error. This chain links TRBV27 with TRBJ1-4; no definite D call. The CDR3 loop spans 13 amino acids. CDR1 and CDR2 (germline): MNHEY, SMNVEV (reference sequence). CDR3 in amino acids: CASSLSPAGELFF. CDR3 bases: TGTGCCAGCAGCTTATCACCGGCCGGGGAACTGTTTTTT.

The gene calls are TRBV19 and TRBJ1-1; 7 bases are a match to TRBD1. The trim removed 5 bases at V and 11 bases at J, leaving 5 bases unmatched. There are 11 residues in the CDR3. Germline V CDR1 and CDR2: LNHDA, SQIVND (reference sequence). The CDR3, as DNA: TGTGCCAGTAGTCAGACAGGGACGGCTTTCTTT. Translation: CASSQTGTAFF.

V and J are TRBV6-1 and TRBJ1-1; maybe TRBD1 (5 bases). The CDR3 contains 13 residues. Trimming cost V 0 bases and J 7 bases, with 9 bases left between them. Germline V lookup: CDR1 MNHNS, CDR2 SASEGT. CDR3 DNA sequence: TGTGCCAGCAGTGAAGCGGGGCGGAGTGAAGCTTTCTTT. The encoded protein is CASSEAGRSEAFF.

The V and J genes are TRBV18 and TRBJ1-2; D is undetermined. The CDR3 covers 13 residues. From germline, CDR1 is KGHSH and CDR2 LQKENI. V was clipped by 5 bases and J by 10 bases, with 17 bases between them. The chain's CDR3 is CASSSGEVYAYTF. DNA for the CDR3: TGTGCCAGCTCAAGCGGGGAAGTCTACGCCTACACCTTC.

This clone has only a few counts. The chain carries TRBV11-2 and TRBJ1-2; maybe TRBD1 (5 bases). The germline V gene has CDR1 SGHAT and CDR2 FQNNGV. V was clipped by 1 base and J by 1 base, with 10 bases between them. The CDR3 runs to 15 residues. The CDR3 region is CASSLGQTFNYGYTF. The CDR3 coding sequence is TGTGCCAGCAGCTTAGGACAGACCTTTAACTATGGCTACACCTTC.

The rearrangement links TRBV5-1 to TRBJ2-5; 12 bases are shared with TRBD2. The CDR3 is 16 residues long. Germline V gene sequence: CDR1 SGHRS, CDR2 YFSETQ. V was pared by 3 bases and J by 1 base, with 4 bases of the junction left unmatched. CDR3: CASSWTSGALQETQYF. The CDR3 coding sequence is TGCGCCAGCAGCTGGACTAGCGGGGCGCTCCAAGAGACCCAGTACTTC. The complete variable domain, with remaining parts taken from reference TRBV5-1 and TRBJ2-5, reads KAGVTQTPRYLIKTRGQQVTLSCSPISGHRSVSWYQQTPGQGLQFLFEYFSETQRNKGNFPGRFSGRQFSNSRSEMNVSTLELGDSALYLCASSWTSGALQETQYFGPGTRLLVL.

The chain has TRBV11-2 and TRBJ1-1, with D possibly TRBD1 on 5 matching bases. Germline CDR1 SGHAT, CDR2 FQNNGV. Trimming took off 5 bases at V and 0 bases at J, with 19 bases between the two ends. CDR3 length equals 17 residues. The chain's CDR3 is CASSPQSSTGMNTEAFF. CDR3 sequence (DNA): TGTGCCAGCAGCCCCCAATCCTCAACAGGCATGAACACTGAAGCTTTCTTT.

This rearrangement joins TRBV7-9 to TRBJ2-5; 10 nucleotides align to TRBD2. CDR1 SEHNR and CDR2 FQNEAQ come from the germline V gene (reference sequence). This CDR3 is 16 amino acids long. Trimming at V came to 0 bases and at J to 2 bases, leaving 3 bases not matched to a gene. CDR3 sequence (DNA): TGTGCCAGCAGCTTAGCGCTTAGCGGGGGGCAAGAGACCCAGTACTTC. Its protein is CASSLALSGGQETQYF.

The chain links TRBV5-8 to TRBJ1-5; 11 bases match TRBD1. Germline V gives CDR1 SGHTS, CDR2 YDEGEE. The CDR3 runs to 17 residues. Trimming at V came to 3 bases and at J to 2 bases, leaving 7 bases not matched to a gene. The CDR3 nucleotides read TGTGCCAGCAGCTCCGGACAGGGGGCAGTTGGCAATCAGCCCCAGCATTTT. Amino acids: CASSSGQGAVGNQPQHF.

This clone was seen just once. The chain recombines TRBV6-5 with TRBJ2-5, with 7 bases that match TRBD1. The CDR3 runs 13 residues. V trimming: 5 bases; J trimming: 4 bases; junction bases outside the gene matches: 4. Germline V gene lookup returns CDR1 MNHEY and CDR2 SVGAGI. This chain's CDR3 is CASSKNRGETQYF. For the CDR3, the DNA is TGTGCCAGCAGTAAGAACAGGGGAGAGACCCAGTACTTC.

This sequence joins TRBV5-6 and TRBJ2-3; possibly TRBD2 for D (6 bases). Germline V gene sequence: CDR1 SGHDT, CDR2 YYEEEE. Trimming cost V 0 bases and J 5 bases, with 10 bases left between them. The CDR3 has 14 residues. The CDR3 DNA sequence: TGTGCCAGCAGCTTGGGACTAGGTGGAGATACGCAGTATTTT. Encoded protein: CASSLGLGGDTQYF.

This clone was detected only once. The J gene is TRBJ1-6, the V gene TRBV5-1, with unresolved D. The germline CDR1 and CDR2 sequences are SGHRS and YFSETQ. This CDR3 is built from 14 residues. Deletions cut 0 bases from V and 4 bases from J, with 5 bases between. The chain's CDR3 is CASSLVGYNSPLHF. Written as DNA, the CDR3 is TGCGCCAGCAGCTTGGTGGGTTATAATTCACCCCTCCACTTT. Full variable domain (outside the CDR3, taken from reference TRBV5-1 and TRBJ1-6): KAGVTQTPRYLIKTRGQQVTLSCSPISGHRSVSWYQQTPGQGLQFLFEYFSETQRNKGNFPGRFSGRQFSNSRSEMNVSTLELGDSALYLCASSLVGYNSPLHFGNGTRLTVT.

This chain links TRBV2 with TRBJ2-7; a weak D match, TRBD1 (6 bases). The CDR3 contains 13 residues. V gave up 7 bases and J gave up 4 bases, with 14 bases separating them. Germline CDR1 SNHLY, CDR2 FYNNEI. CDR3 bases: TGTGCCAGCATACAGGCCAGGGGTTACGAGCAGTACTTC. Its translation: CASIQARGYEQYF.

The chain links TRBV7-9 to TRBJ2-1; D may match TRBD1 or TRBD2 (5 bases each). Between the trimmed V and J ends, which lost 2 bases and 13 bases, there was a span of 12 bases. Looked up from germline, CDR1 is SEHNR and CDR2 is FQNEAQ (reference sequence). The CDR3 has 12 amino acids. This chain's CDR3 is CASSLKRGSQFF. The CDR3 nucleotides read TGTGCCAGCAGCTTAAAGAGGGGTTCACAGTTCTTC.

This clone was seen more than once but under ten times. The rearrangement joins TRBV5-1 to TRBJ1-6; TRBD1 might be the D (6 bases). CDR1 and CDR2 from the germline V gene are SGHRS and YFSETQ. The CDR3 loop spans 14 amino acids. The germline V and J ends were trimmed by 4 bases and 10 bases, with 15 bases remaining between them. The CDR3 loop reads CASSGGHQNSPLHF. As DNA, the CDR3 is TGCGCCAGCAGCGGGGGACACCAAAACTCACCCCTCCACTTT.

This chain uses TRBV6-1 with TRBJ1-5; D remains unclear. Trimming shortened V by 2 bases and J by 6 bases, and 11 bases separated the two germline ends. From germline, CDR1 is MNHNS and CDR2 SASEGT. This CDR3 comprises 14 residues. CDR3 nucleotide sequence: TGTGCCAGCAGTGAAATAATTTTGATTCAGCCCCAGCATTTT. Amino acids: CASSEIILIQPQHF.

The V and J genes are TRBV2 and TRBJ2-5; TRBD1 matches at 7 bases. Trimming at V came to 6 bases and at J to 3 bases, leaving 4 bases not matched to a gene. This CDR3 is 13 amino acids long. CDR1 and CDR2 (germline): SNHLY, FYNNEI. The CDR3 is CASRRGREETQYF. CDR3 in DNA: TGTGCCAGCAGGAGGGGGCGGGAAGAGACCCAGTACTTC. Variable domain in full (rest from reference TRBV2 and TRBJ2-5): EPEVTQTPSHQVTQMGQEVILRCVPISNHLYFYWYRQILGQKVEFLVSFYNNEISEKSEIFDDQFSVERPDGSNFTLKIRSTKLEDSAMYFCASRRGREETQYFGPGTRLLVL.

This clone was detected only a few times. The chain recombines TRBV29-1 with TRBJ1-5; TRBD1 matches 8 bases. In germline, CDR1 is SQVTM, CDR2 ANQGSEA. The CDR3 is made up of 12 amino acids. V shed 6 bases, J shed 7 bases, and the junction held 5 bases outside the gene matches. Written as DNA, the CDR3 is TGCAGCGTCCAGGGGGCGGGCCAGCCCCAGCATTTT. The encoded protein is CSVQGAGQPQHF.

Here the CDR3 reads CASSLGDRPDNSPLHF. The DNA for the CDR3 is TGCGCCAGCAGCTTGGGGGACAGGCCTGATAATTCACCCCTCCACTTT. This chain connects TRBV5-1 to TRBJ1-6, with 8 bases matching TRBD1. The germline V gene encodes CDR1 SGHRS and CDR2 YFSETQ. J was trimmed by 5 bases and V by 0 bases; bases with no gene match: 4. This CDR3 has 16 residues.

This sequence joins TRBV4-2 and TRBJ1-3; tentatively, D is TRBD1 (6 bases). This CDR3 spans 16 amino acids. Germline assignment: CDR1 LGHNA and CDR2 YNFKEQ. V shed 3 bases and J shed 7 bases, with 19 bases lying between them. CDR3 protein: CASSHSDRKASNTIYF. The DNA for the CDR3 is TGTGCCAGCAGCCACTCCGACAGGAAGGCTTCCAACACCATATATTTT.

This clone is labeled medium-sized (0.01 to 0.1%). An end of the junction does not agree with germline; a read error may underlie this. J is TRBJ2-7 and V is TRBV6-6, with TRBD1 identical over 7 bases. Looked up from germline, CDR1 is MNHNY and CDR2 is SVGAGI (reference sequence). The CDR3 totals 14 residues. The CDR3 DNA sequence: TGTGCCAGCAGTAACCAACGATTCGACCGCGTCAGGGGGTTC. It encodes CASSNQRFDRVRGF.

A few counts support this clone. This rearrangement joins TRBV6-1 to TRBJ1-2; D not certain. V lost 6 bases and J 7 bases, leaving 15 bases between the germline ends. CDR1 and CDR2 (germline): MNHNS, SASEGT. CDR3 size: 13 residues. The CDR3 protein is CASRIDTFSGYTF. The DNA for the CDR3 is TGTGCCAGCAGAATTGACACGTTCTCTGGCTACACCTTC.